These 5 T cell receptor beta chains share one sample of origin, sequenced in a study of T-cell reconstitution after alpha-beta-depleted transplantation in children. Construction of the TCRbeta library involved unique molecular identifiers. TCRdb processed the PCR reads anew with MiXCR; each CDR3 protein has one entry. The profile shows hundreds of thousands of distinct CDR3 sequences, approximately 24% of them singletons. Sequencing was performed on PBMCs, mostly from graft donor cells, taken 360 days after TCRalphabeta/CD19-depleted stem cell transplant. All receptors derive from a female patient younger than 10 who had a stem cell transplant for congenital amegakaryocytic thrombocytopenia, so the T cells may come from the graft donor.

A single count supports this clonotype. The rearrangement uses TRBV3-1 and TRBJ2-3; D possibly uses TRBD1 or TRBD2 (5 bases each). The CDR3 runs 16 residues. CDR1 is LGHDT and CDR2 is YNNKEL in the germline V gene (reference sequence). The V end was cut by 2 bases, the J end by 2 bases, with 14 bases between. The CDR3 reads CASSQPDSGFTDTQYF. Written as DNA, the CDR3 is TGTGCCAGCAGCCAACCCGACAGCGGATTCACAGATACGCAGTATTTT.

This clonotype was seen a few times. The V call is TRBV5-5, the J call TRBJ2-5, with TRBD1 matching 8 bases. The CDR3 is made up of 16 amino acids. The V gene's germline CDR1 is SGHKS and CDR2 YYEKEE (reference sequence). The V segment lost 1 base and the J segment 5 bases; nucleotides outside the gene matches: 10. The CDR3 DNA reads as TGTGCCAGCAGCTTGTGGGGCAGGGGGCAGGATGAGACCCAGTACTTC. As protein: CASSLWGRGQDETQYF.

V is TRBV9 and J is TRBJ2-6; D call uncertain. Germline V gene sequence: CDR1 SGDLS, CDR2 YYNGEE. Trimming removed 0 bases from V and 5 bases from J, with 12 bases in between. This CDR3 contains 16 residues. The CDR3 loop reads CASSVDRALRANVLTF. The CDR3 nucleotides are TGTGCCAGCAGCGTAGACCGGGCCTTGAGGGCCAACGTCCTGACTTTC.

This clonotype was recorded a few times. The V call is TRBV20-1, the J call TRBJ2-1; 8 nucleotides align to TRBD1. With V trimmed by 1 base and J by 7 bases, 9 bases remained unmatched. The CDR3 spans 15 residues. Germline-derived CDR1 and CDR2 are DFQATT and SNEGSKA (reference sequence). The CDR3 DNA is TGCAGTGCTAGAGCCGGGACAGGTGAGGGGAATGAGCAGTTCTTC. This sequence encodes CSARAGTGEGNEQFF.

The chain has TRBV10-3 and TRBJ2-5; 12 bases match TRBD2. This CDR3 is 16 amino acids long. Per the germline V gene, CDR1 is ENHRY and CDR2 is SYGVKD. Trimming took 4 bases from V and 4 from J; bases not matched to a gene: 7. Here the CDR3 DNA reads TGTGCCATCAGTGCCCGACTAGCGGGAGAAGGAGAGACCCAGTACTTC. Protein sequence: CAISARLAGEGETQYF.